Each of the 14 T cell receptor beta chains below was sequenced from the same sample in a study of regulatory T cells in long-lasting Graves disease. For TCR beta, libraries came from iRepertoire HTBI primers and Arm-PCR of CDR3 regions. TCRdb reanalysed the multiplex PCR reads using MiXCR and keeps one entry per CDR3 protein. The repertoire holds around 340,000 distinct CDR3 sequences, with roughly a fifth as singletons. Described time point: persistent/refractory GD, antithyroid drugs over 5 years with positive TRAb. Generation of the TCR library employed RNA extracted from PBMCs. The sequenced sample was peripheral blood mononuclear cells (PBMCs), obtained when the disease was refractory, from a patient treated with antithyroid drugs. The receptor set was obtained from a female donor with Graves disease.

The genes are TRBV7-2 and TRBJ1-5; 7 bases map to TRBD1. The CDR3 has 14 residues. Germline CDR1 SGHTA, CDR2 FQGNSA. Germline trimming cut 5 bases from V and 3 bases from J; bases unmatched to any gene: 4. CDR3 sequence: CASSRDSLNQPQHF. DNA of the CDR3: TGTGCCAGCAGCCGGGACAGCCTCAATCAGCCCCAGCATTTT.

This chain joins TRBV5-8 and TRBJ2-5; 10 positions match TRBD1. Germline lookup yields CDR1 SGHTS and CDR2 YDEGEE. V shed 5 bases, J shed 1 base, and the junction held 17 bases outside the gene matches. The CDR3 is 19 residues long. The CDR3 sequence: CASRVNAGTGVPLQETQYF. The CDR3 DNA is TGTGCCAGCAGAGTCAACGCCGGGACAGGGGTCCCCCTCCAAGAGACCCAGTACTTC.

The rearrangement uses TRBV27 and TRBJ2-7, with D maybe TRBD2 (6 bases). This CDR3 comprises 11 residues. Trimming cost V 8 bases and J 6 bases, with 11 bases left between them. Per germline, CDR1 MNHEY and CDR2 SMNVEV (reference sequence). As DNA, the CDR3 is TGTGCCAGCGGACTGGGGGGCGAGCAGTACTTC. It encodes CASGLGGEQYF.

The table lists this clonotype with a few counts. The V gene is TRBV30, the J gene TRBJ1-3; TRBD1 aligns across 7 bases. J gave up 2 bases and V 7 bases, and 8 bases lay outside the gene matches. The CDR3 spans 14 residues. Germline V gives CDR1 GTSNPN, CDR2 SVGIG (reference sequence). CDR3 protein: CASSRDSPGNTIYF. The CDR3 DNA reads TGTGCCTCTTCTCGGGACAGCCCTGGAAACACCATATATTTT. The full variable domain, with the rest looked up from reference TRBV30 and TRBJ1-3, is SQTIHQWPATLVQPVGSPLSLECTVEGTSNPNLYWYRQAAGRGLQLLFYSVGIGQISSEVPQNLSASRPQDRQFILSSKKLLLSDSGFYLCASSRDSPGNTIYFGEGSWLTVV.

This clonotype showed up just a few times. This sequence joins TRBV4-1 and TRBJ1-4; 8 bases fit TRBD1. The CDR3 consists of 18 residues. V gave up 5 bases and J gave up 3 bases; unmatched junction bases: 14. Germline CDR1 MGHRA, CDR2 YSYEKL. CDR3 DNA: TGCGCCAGCAGCGCGGGACAGGCCTTCCGATGGGCTAATGAAAAACTGTTTTTT. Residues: CASSAGQAFRWANEKLFF.

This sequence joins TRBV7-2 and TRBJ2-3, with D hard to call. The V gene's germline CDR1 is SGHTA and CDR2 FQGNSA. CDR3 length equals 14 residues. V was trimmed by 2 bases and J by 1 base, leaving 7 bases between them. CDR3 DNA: TGTGCCAGCAGCTTACCACTCGGCACAGATACGCAGTATTTT. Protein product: CASSLPLGTDTQYF.

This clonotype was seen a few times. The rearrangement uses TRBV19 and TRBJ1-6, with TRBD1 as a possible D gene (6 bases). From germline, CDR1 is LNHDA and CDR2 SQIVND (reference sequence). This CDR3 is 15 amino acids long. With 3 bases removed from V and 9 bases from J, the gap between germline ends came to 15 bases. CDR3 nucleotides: TGTGCCAGTAGTATCGTTAGCAGGGGCGCTTCACCCCTCCACTTT. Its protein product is CASSIVSRGASPLHF.

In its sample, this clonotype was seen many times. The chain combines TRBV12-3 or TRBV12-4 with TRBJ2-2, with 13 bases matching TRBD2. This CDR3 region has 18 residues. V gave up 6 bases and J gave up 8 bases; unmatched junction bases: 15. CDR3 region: CASSRLAGTSGTWGELFF. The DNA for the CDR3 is TGTGCCAGCAGCCGACTCGCCGGGACTAGCGGGACGTGGGGGGAGCTGTTTTTT.

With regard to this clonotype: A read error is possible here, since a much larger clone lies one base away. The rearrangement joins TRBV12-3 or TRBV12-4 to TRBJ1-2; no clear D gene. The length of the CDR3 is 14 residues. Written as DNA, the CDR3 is TGTGCCAGCAGTTTAGGAGGGAACCCCTATGGCCACACCTTC. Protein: CASSLGGNPYGHTF.

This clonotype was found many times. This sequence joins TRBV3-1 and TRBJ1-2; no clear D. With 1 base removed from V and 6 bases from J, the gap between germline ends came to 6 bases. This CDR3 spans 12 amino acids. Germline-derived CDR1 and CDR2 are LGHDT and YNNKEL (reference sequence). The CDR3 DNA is TGTGCCAGCAGCCAAGCCACTCATGGCTACACCTTC. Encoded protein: CASSQATHGYTF.

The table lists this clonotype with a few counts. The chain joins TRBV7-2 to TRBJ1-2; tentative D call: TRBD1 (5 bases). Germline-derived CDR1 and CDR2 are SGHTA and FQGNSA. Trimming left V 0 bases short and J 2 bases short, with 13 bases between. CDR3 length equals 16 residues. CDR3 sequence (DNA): TGTGCCAGCAGCTTAGCGCGGGCAGGGAGAAACTATGGCTACACCTTC. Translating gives CASSLARAGRNYGYTF.

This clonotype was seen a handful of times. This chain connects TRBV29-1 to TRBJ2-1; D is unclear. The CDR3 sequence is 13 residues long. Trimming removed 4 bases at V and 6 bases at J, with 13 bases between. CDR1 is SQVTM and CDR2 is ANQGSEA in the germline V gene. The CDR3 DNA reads TGCAGCGTTGTCCCGGAGCACGTCAATGAGCAGTTCTTC. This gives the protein CSVVPEHVNEQFF.

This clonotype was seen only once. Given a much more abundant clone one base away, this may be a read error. The CDR3 here is CASSLAGKEKGNEKLFF. The CDR3 DNA follows: TGTGCCAGCAGCTTGGCCGGAAAGGAAAAGGGTAATGAAAAACTGTTTTTT. This chain uses TRBV11-2 with TRBJ1-4; D is uncertain. V was pared by 3 bases and J by 4 bases, with 18 bases between. The CDR3 loop spans 17 amino acids. Per the germline V gene, CDR1 is SGHAT and CDR2 is FQNNGV.

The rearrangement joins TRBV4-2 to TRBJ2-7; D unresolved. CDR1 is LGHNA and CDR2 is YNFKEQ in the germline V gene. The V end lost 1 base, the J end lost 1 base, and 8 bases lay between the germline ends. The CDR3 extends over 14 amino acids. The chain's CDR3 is CASSQGPGSYEQYF. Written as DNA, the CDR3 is TGTGCCAGCAGCCAAGGTCCCGGATCCTACGAGCAGTACTTC.